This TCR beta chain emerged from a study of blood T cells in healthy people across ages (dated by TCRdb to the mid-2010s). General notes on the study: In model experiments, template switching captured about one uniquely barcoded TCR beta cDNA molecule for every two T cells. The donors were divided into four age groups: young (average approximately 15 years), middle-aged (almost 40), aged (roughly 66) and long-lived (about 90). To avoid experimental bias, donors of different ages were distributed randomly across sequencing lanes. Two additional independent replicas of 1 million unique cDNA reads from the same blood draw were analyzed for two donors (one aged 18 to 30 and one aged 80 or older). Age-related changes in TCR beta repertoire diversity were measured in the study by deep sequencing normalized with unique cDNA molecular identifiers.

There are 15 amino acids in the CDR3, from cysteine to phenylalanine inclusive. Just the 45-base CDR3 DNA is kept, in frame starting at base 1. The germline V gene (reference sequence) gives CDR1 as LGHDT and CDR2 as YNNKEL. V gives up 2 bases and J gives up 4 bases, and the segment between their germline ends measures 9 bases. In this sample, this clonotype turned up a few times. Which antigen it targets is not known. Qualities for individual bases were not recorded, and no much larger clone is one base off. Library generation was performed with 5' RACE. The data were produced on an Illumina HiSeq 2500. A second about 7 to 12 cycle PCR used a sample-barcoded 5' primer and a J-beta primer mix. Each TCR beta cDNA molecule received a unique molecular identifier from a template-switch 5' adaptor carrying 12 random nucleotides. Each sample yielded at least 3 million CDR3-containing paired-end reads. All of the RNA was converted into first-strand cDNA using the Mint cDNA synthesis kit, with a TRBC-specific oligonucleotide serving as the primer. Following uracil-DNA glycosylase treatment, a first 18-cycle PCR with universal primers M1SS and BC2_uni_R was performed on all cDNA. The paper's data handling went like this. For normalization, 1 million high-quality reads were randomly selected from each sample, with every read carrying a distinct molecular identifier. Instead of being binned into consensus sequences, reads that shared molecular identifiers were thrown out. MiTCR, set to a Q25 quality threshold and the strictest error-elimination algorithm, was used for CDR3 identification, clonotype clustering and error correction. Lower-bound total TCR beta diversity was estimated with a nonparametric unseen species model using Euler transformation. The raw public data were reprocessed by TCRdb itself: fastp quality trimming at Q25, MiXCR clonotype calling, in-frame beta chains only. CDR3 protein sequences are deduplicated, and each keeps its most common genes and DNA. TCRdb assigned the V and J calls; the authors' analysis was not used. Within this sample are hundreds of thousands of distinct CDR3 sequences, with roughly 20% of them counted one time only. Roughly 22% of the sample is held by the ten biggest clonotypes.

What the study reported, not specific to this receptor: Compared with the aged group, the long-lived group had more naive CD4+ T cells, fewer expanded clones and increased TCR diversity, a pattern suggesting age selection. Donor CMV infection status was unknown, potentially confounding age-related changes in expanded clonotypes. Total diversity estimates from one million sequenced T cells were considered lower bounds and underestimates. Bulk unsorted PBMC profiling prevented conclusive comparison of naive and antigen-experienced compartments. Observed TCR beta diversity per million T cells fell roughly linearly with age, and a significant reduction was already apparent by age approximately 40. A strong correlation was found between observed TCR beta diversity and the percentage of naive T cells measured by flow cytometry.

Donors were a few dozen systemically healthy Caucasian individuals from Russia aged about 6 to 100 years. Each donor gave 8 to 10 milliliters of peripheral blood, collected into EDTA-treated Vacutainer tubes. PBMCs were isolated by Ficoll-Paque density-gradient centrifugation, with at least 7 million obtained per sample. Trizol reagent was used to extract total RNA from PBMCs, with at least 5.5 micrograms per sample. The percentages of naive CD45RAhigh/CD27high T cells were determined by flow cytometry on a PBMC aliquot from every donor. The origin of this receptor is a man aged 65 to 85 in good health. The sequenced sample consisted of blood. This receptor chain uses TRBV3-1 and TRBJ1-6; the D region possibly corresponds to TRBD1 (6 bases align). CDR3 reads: CASSQLDSYNSPLHF. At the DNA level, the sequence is TGTGCCAGCAGCCAACTGGACAGTTATAATTCACCCCTCCACTTT.